These T cell receptor beta chains were read from a single sample in a study of early T cells in non-severe SARS-CoV-2 infection. TCRdb called the 5' RACE reads again in MiXCR, with one record for every CDR3 protein. Of more than 80,000 distinct CDR3 sequences in the sample, roughly 13% were seen once. Material for sequencing was whole blood. These receptors were taken from an adult who was a healthcare worker with PCR-confirmed SARS-CoV-2 infection or an uninfected control (not recorded which). Both conserved end residues are part of each CDR3. The D gene is left open where the match is weak. Only some rows state a clone size, as once, few, many or a class for expanded clones.

v_call	cdr3_length	j_call	d_call	clone_size	cdr3_aa	cdr3_nt
TRBV5-6	14	TRBJ2-3	.	.	CVSSGRAATDTQYF	TGTGTCAGCAGCGGGCGGGCTGCCACAGATACGCAGTATTTT
TRBV7-8	14	TRBJ1-1	TRBD1	many	CASSAQGAPTEAFF	TGTGCCAGCAGCGCACAGGGGGCGCCCACTGAAGCTTTCTTT
TRBV29-1	14	TRBJ1-2	TRBD1	many	CSAVRDSDNYGYTF	TGCAGCGCCGTGCGGGACAGCGATAACTATGGCTACACCTTC
TRBV5-1	16	TRBJ1-1	.	few	CASSLRGVGMNTEAFF	TGCGCCAGCAGCTTGAGGGGAGTCGGAATGAACACTGAAGCTTTCTTT
TRBV7-7	15	TRBJ2-2	.	many	CASSQNWGGPGELFF	TGTGCTAGCAGCCAAAATTGGGGGGGCCCCGGGGAGCTGTTTTTT
TRBV2	16	TRBJ1-2	.	.	CASSDGFGVDNYGYTF	TGTGCCAGCAGTGACGGTTTCGGGGTGGATAACTATGGCTACACCTTC
TRBV3-1	16	TRBJ2-5	TRBD2	few	CASSRGLAGGQETQYF	TGTGCCAGCAGCCGAGGACTAGCGGGGGGCCAAGAGACCCAGTACTTC
TRBV14	16	TRBJ2-1	.	.	CASSQDTRPSYNEQFF	TGTGCCAGCAGCCAAGATACCCGACCCTCCTACAATGAGCAGTTCTTC
TRBV6-5	18	TRBJ2-1	TRBD2	.	CASTSTGTSGGKYNEQFF	TGTGCCAGCACTTCCACCGGGACTAGCGGGGGAAAATACAATGAGCAGTTCTTC
TRBV19	15	TRBJ2-7	.	.	CASSPNPGASYEQYF	TGTGCCAGTAGTCCAAACCCAGGGGCGTCCTACGAGCAGTACTTC
TRBV6-6	15	TRBJ2-3	.	few	CASSPLAGGGDTQYF	TGTGCCAGCAGTCCCCTAGCAGGGGGGGGAGATACGCAGTATTTT
TRBV18	13	TRBJ1-2	TRBD1	.	CASSPTGGYGYTF	TGTGCCAGCTCACCGACAGGGGGCTATGGCTACACCTTC
TRBV5-6	14	TRBJ2-3	TRBD2	many	CASSSGTSGDTQYF	TGTGCCAGCAGCTCCGGGACTAGCGGAGATACGCAGTATTTT
TRBV5-1	16	TRBJ2-2	TRBD1	many	CASSQLKGGQAGELFF	TGCGCCAGCAGCCAGTTGAAAGGGGGACAGGCCGGGGAGCTGTTTTTT
TRBV7-3	15	TRBJ2-5	TRBD1	.	CASSLGTGGEETQYF	TGTGCCAGCAGCTTAGGGACAGGGGGAGAGGAGACCCAGTACTTC
TRBV6-5	14	TRBJ2-1	.	few	CASSYRSSYNEQFF	TGTGCCAGCAGTTACCGAAGCTCCTACAATGAGCAGTTCTTC
TRBV4-1	14	TRBJ1-2	.	few	CASSQVAGDYGYTF	TGCGCCAGCAGCCAAGTAGCCGGGGACTATGGCTACACCTTC
TRBV12-3/TRBV12-4	14	TRBJ2-5	TRBD1	many	CASSLGQAQETQYF	TGTGCCAGCAGTTTGGGACAGGCGCAAGAGACCCAGTACTTC
TRBV2	13	TRBJ2-7	.	.	CASDYNGSYEQYF	TGTGCCAGCGACTACAATGGGTCCTACGAGCAGTACTTC
TRBV7-2	15	TRBJ1-4	.	many	CASSLGDRPNEKLFF	TGTGCCAGCAGCTTAGGGGACCGACCTAATGAAAAACTGTTTTTT
TRBV5-5	15	TRBJ2-3	TRBD2	.	CASSLVSGGEDTQYF	TGTGCCAGCAGCTTGGTTAGCGGGGGTGAAGATACGCAGTATTTT
TRBV12-3/TRBV12-4	12	TRBJ2-5	.	.	CASSRDDPTQYF	TGTGCCAGCAGCCGGGACGATCCGACCCAGTACTTC
TRBV11-2	15	TRBJ1-2	.	.	CASSLEEARVRGYTF	TGTGCCAGCAGCTTAGAAGAGGCCAGGGTGCGTGGCTACACCTTC
TRBV7-9	14	TRBJ2-1	.	many	CASSSSGTLDEQFF	TGTGCCAGCAGCTCATCCGGGACTCTCGATGAGCAGTTCTTC
TRBV2	14	TRBJ1-4	TRBD1	few	CASRRDRGTEKLFF	TGTGCCAGCAGGAGGGACAGGGGAACTGAAAAACTGTTTTTT
TRBV7-2	15	TRBJ2-3	TRBD2	few	CASSLALSGVDTQYF	TGTGCCAGCAGCTTAGCTCTTAGCGGGGTAGATACGCAGTATTTT
TRBV12-3/TRBV12-4	14	TRBJ1-1	.	many	CASSLSVMNTEAFF	TGTGCCAGCAGTTTAAGTGTGATGAACACTGAAGCTTTCTTT
TRBV19	14	TRBJ2-2	TRBD1	.	CASSTLQGSGELFF	TGTGCCAGTAGTACCTTACAGGGGTCCGGGGAGCTGTTTTTT
TRBV29-1	15	TRBJ2-1	TRBD1	.	CSVVGQTFSYNEQFF	TGCAGCGTTGTGGGACAGACCTTCTCCTACAATGAGCAGTTCTTC
TRBV12-3/TRBV12-4	14	TRBJ1-1	.	.	CASSPETGGPEAFF	TGTGCCAGCAGCCCAGAAACGGGCGGGCCTGAAGCTTTCTTT
TRBV14	15	TRBJ2-7	.	many	CASSQQPGPGYEQYF	TGTGCCAGCAGCCAACAACCGGGGCCTGGGTACGAGCAGTACTTC
TRBV18	14	TRBJ1-1	.	.	CASSPQRPNTEAFF	TGTGCCAGCTCACCTCAACGTCCGAACACTGAAGCTTTCTTT
TRBV4-1	17	TRBJ1-1	TRBD1	many	CASSQVARGDRGSEAFF	TGCGCCAGCAGCCAAGTGGCCAGGGGGGACAGGGGATCTGAAGCTTTCTTT
TRBV10-3	13	TRBJ1-2	.	.	CAISPGGDYGYTF	TGTGCCATCAGCCCGGGAGGGGATTATGGCTACACCTTC
TRBV11-2	16	TRBJ1-3	.	many	CASSFLDGGIRNTIYF	TGTGCCAGCAGCTTCCTTGACGGGGGGATACGAAACACCATATATTTT
TRBV7-9	16	TRBJ2-5	.	many	CASSLGLGLVGETQYF	TGTGCCAGCAGCTTAGGACTGGGTCTCGTAGGAGAGACCCAGTACTTC
TRBV29-1	13	TRBJ2-3	.	.	CSVFLRVGGTQYF	TGCAGCGTTTTTTTGAGGGTCGGGGGTACGCAGTATTTT
TRBV5-5	15	TRBJ1-4	.	many	CASSRGPGENEKLFF	TGTGCCAGCAGCCGCGGTCCGGGGGAGAATGAAAAACTGTTTTTT
TRBV7-9	15	TRBJ2-7	.	.	CASSSWGDKTYEQYF	TGTGCCAGCAGCTCCTGGGGGGACAAAACCTACGAGCAGTACTTC
TRBV20-1	14	TRBJ1-1	.	many	CSARPPGGNTEAFF	TGCAGTGCCCGCCCGCCGGGGGGGAACACTGAAGCTTTCTTT
TRBV20-1	13	TRBJ1-1	.	.	CSAPRGRNTEAFF	TGCAGTGCCCCACGGGGACGAAACACTGAAGCTTTCTTT
TRBV27	13	TRBJ1-6	.	.	CASSWGGANSLHF	TGTGCCAGCAGTTGGGGGGGCGCGAACTCCCTCCACTTT
TRBV18	14	TRBJ1-6	.	many	CASSSLRSESPLHF	TGTGCCAGCTCATCCCTCAGGTCCGAATCACCCCTCCACTTT
TRBV20-1	13	TRBJ2-7	.	many	CSASDLYSYEQYF	TGCAGTGCCTCGGACCTCTACTCCTACGAGCAGTACTTC